The 4 T cell receptor beta chains below were found in one sample sequenced in a study of blood T cells in healthy people across ages. The authors ran a second PCR of 7 to 11 cycles using a sample-barcoded 5' primer and a J-beta primer mix. In TCRdb, the 5' RACE reads were re-called with MiXCR into one record per CDR3 protein. The table includes around 850,000 distinct CDR3 sequences, 35% to 40% detected once. The sample consisted of blood. The receptors originated from a man between 18 and 29 years old in good health.

The chain recombines TRBV13 with TRBJ2-6; 8 bases line up with TRBD1. The CDR3 has 17 residues. Germline trimming cut 5 bases from V and 0 bases from J; bases unmatched to any gene: 6. Germline CDR1 is PRHDT and CDR2 is FYEKMQ (reference sequence). CDR3 residues: CASSLGDRSSGANVLTF. The CDR3 DNA sequence: TGTGCCAGCAGCCTGGGGGACAGGAGCTCTGGGGCCAACGTCCTGACTTTC.

A note on this clonotype: This clone may be a read error of a much larger clone one base away. The rearrangement joins TRBV2 to TRBJ2-1; D possibly corresponds to TRBD2 (6 bases). The CDR3 has 13 residues. Germline assignment: CDR1 SNHLY and CDR2 FYNNEI. DNA of the CDR3: TGTGCTACTGTCGTTCTCCGGGACTATGAGCAGTTCTTC. It encodes CATVVLRDYEQFF. Together with reference TRBV2 and TRBJ2-1, the CDR3 gives the full variable domain: EPEVTQTPSHQVTQMGQEVILRCVPISNHLYFYWYRQILGQKVEFLVSFYNNEISEKSEIFDDQFSVERPDGSNFTLKIRSTKLEDSAMYFCATVVLRDYEQFFGPGTRLTVL.

This chain joins TRBV20-1 and TRBJ2-1, with 15 bases identical to TRBD2. From germline, CDR1 is DFQATT and CDR2 SNEGSKA (reference sequence). The CDR3 spans 15 residues. Unmatched junction bases numbered 8, after V lost 7 bases and J lost 7 bases. The DNA for the CDR3 is TGCAGTGTTACGGGACTAGCGGGGGGATGGAATGAGCAGTTCTTC. It codes for CSVTGLAGGWNEQFF.

The sample holds a few counts of this clonotype. V gene TRBV4-1 combines with J gene TRBJ1-1; tentatively, D is TRBD1 (5 bases). The CDR3 spans 16 residues. The germline V gene encodes CDR1 MGHRA and CDR2 YSYEKL. V lost 2 bases and J 1 base, leaving 14 bases between the germline ends. Here the CDR3 DNA reads TGCGCCAGCAGCCAATGGCAGGGAATGGGGAACACTGAAGCTTTCTTT. This translates into CASSQWQGMGNTEAFF.